A single sample gave rise to the 2 T cell receptor beta chains below, sequenced in a study of PD-1 blockade in classical Hodgkin lymphoma (dated by TCRdb to 2018 to 2021). Library generation was performed with the immunoSEQ multiplex PCR assay. TCRdb carries this immuneACCESS record with in-frame sequences only. Its versions omit some clonotypes, under half of them owing to an unresolved V gene in the studies checked, with the rest unexplained. The sample yields 20,000 to 25,000 clones; about two thirds were counted once. More than 15% of the sample is taken by the ten largest. Per the publication, the time point label means: cycle 1 day 1 (C1D1), immediately before nivolumab initiation. Every trial patient had relapsed after autologous stem cell transplantation, and cohorts A, B and C differed in prior brentuximab vedotin exposure. The material sequenced was peripheral blood mononuclear cells (PBMCs), taken at baseline. Source of these receptors: a human donor with classical Hodgkin lymphoma.

The chain carries TRBV6-1 and TRBJ2-1, with TRBD2 matching 14 bases. Trimming at V came to 4 bases and at J to 0 bases, leaving 5 bases not matched to a gene. CDR1 and CDR2 from the germline V gene are MNHNS and SASEGT. This CDR3 spans 18 amino acids. The CDR3 reads CASSARLAGGPSYNEQFF. The DNA for the CDR3 is TGTGCCAGCAGTGCCCGACTAGCGGGAGGGCCCTCCTACAATGAGCAGTTCTTC.

The chain links TRBV6-5 to TRBJ1-4, with D unclear. V was shortened by 6 bases and J by 4 bases, with 12 bases between the two germline ends. Germline V gene lookup returns CDR1 MNHEY and CDR2 SVGAGI. The CDR3 spans 14 residues. The CDR3 region has the DNA TGTGCCAGCAGCAGGACTGCTCTTAATGAAAAACTGTTTTTT. It yields the protein CASSRTALNEKLFF.